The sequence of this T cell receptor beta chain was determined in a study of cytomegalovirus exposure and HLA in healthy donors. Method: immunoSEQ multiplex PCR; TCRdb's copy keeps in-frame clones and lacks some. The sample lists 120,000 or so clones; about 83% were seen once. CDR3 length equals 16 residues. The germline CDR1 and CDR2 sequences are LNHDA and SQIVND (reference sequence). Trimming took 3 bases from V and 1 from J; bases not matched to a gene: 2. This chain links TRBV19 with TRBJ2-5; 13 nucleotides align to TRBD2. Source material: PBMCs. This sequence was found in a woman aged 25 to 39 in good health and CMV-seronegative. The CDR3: CASSMTSGGTQETQYF. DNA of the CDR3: TGTGCCAGTAGTATGACTAGCGGGGGGACCCAAGAGACCCAGTACTTC.